Sequencing of this TCR beta chain was carried out in a study of OX40 agonist ivuxolimab in advanced cancers. Study findings and constraints: In general, CD8+ T cells held more expanded clones than CD4+ did, on average.

This CDR3 has 15 amino acids. CDR1 is MDHEN and CDR2 is SYDVKM in the germline V gene. The ends were cut back, 7 bases at V and 0 bases at J, with 15 bases in the middle. The repertoire was sequenced with immunoSEQ multiplex PCR; TCRdb's copy has only in-frame clones and lacks some. This sample has tens of thousands of clones, with 85% to 90% found just once. Points on this clone: Antigen unknown.

Sequenced material: CD4+ or CD8+ T cells sorted from blood, taken in a trial of the OX40 agonist ivuxolimab. This TCR derives from an adult with an advanced solid tumor such as melanoma, head and neck, liver or kidney cancer. This sequence joins TRBV28 and TRBJ1-1, with D maybe TRBD1 (6 bases). CDR3 region: CASTPGGALNTEAFF. CDR3 nucleotides: TGTGCCAGCACCCCGGGGGGGGCTTTGAACACTGAAGCTTTCTTT.